This T cell receptor (beta chain) was sequenced in a study of blood T cell repertoires in COVID-19. The wider study: In each case, the material was cDNA or gDNA derived from T cells, B-cell-depleted T cells, or PBMCs.

Trimming shortened V by 4 bases and J by 4 bases, and 9 bases separated the two germline ends. Germline CDR1 reads KGHDR; CDR2 reads SFDVKD. This CDR3 has 13 residues. In the authors' workflow: Nucleated cell number was recorded as an estimate derived from reference gene primer amplification. Repertoires were generated with immunoSEQ multiplex PCR, while TCRdb's copy carries only in-frame clones and drops some. From that table come the V and J calls and clone size; the DNA was used to work out D and trimming. The data contain approximately 160,000 clones, around 80% of them seen just once; the ten biggest clones take up approximately 2.9%.

What was sequenced was peripheral blood. V is TRBV24-1 and J is TRBJ1-2, with D hard to call. The sequence came from a woman aged 60-70 years with acute or convalescent COVID-19. The CDR3 nucleotides are TGTGCCACCAGTGAGCCCAACAGCTATGGCTACACCTTC. It is translated as CATSEPNSYGYTF.